The 28 T cell receptor beta chains below come from one sample, sequenced in a study of graft-versus-host responses after intestinal transplantation. Here immunoSEQ multiplex PCR was the method, and the copy in TCRdb shows in-frame clones only, minus some. The sample holds over 80,000 clones, just under 95% seen once. These TCRs' antigens remain unknown. The sample here was unstimulated CD8+ T cells sorted from spleen or lymph node cells, taken before transplant. These TCRs come from a human donor who was the organ donor for an intestinal transplant.

The V and J genes are TRBV4-3 and TRBJ2-4; D perhaps matches TRBD2 (6 bases). CDR1 and CDR2 from the germline V gene are LGHNA and YSLEER. V lost 0 bases, J lost 0 bases, and 9 bases lay in between. There are 16 residues in the CDR3. The CDR3 reads CASSQEIAVAKNIQYF. Written as DNA, the CDR3 is TGCGCCAGCAGCCAAGAAATAGCGGTAGCCAAAAACATTCAGTACTTC.

This clone was seen a few times. V is TRBV5-4 and J is TRBJ1-4, with D perhaps TRBD1 (5 bases). The CDR3 totals 14 residues. The ends were cut back, 1 base at V and 8 bases at J, with 12 bases in the middle. Germline V gives CDR1 SGHNT, CDR2 YYREEE (reference sequence). This chain's CDR3 is CASSLKGGEEKLFF. The DNA of the CDR3 is TGTGCCAGCAGCTTGAAAGGAGGGGAGGAAAAACTGTTTTTT.

As DNA, the CDR3 is TGTGCCAGCGGAACTGCTAGCGGGGGGAGCACAGATACGCAGTATTTT. Translation: CASGTASGGSTDTQYF. The chain recombines TRBV21-1 with TRBJ2-3; the table's D call, TRBD2, has no DNA check behind it. TRBV21-1 is classified as a pseudogene. The length of the CDR3 is 16 residues.

V gene TRBV6-5 combines with J gene TRBJ1-5; 7 bases align to TRBD1. With 4 bases clipped from V and 6 bases from J, the junction kept 12 bases outside the gene matches. Looked up from germline, CDR1 is MNHEY and CDR2 is SVGAGI. The CDR3 has 16 amino acids. The CDR3 DNA reads TGTGCCAGCAGTTGGGGACAGCCCGGCCCAGGTCAGCCCCAGCATTTT. This codes for CASSWGQPGPGQPQHF.

The chain links TRBV9 to TRBJ1-2; 10 bases line up with TRBD1. The length of the CDR3 is 17 residues. Trimming took 2 bases from V and 8 from J; bases not matched to a gene: 15. Germline values: CDR1 SGDLS, CDR2 YYNGEE. The CDR3 nucleotides read TGTGCCAGCAGCGTCGACAGGGGGCGCAGTAAGCTGACGGGCTACACCTTC. This gives the protein CASSVDRGRSKLTGYTF.

As for this clone: Other nucleotide sequences from this sample produce the same CDR3. The J gene is TRBJ2-7, the V gene TRBV5-4; 11 bases are a match to TRBD1. Trimming took 4 bases from V and 4 from J; bases not matched to a gene: 4. Germline CDR1 and CDR2: SGHNT and YYREEE (reference sequence). This CDR3 spans 14 amino acids. CDR3 sequence (DNA): TGTGCCAGCAGCCTAGGACAGGGGGCTTACGAGCAGTACTTC. This sequence encodes CASSLGQGAYEQYF. Full variable domain (missing parts from reference TRBV5-4 and TRBJ2-7): ETGVTQSPTHLIKTRGQQVTLRCSSQSGHNTVSWYQQALGQGPQFIFQYYREEENGRGNFPPRFSGLQFPNYSSELNVNALELDDSALYLCASSLGQGAYEQYFGPGTRLTVT.

V gene TRBV19 combines with J gene TRBJ1-2; the D gene is possibly TRBD1 (5 bases). There are 14 residues in the CDR3. Germline assignment: CDR1 LNHDA and CDR2 SQIVND (reference sequence). Trimming took 7 bases from V and 4 from J, leaving 16 bases between them. This CDR3 is CASTHGGSGYGYTF. CDR3 sequence (DNA): TGTGCCAGTACTCACGGGGGGTCCGGCTATGGCTACACCTTC. Variable domain in full (rest from reference TRBV19 and TRBJ1-2): DGGITQSPKYLFRKEGQNVTLSCEQNLNHDAMYWYRQDPGQGLRLIYYSQIVNDFQKGDIAEGYSVSREKKESFPLTVTSAQKNPTAFYLCASTHGGSGYGYTFGSGTRLTVV.

This clone came up a few times. Other DNA sequences of this sample code for an identical CDR3. The chain is built from TRBV4-3 and TRBJ2-7, with TRBD2 identical over 13 bases. CDR1 and CDR2 (germline): LGHNA, YSLEER. J was trimmed by 3 bases and V by 1 base; bases with no gene match: 0. The CDR3 spans 15 residues. The CDR3 bases are TGCGCCAGCAGCCAAGGACTAGCGGGGGGCTACGAGCAGTACTTC. It codes for CASSQGLAGGYEQYF.

The rearrangement links TRBV27 to TRBJ2-3; weak D call: TRBD2 (7 bases). Germline values: CDR1 MNHEY, CDR2 SMNVEV (reference sequence). Trimming pared 3 bases from V and 2 bases from J, leaving 12 bases between. This CDR3 is 15 amino acids long. CDR3 in DNA: TGTGCCAGCAGTTTGGCGGGGGCTTTCACAGATACGCAGTATTTT. This encodes CASSLAGAFTDTQYF.

This clone was observed once. This chain joins TRBV9 and TRBJ1-3, with D possibly TRBD1 on 6 matching bases. V was trimmed by 0 bases and J by 0 bases, leaving 16 bases between them. The germline gives CDR1 SGDLS, CDR2 YYNGEE. The CDR3 is made up of 18 amino acids. CDR3: CASSVGGGARYSGNTIYF. In nucleotides, the CDR3 is TGTGCCAGCAGCGTAGGAGGGGGAGCGCGCTACTCTGGAAACACCATATATTTT. Full variable domain (missing parts from reference TRBV9 and TRBJ1-3): DSGVTQTPKHLITATGQRVTLRCSPRSGDLSVYWYQQSLDQGLQFLIQYYNGEERAKGNILERFSAQQFPDLHSELNLSSLELGDSALYFCASSVGGGARYSGNTIYFGEGSWLTVV.

The chain joins TRBV27 to TRBJ2-7, with 8 bases aligning to TRBD1. Germline-derived CDR1 and CDR2 are MNHEY and SMNVEV (reference sequence). J gave up 3 bases and V 5 bases, and 9 bases lay outside the gene matches. This CDR3 comprises 15 residues. The CDR3 here is CASSLGQGAYYEQYF. Written as DNA, the CDR3 is TGTGCCAGCAGTCTCGGACAGGGAGCCTACTACGAGCAGTACTTC.

V is TRBV13 and J is TRBJ2-5; 8 nucleotides match TRBD2. With 4 bases clipped from V and 4 bases from J, the junction kept 8 bases outside the gene matches. The germline V gene encodes CDR1 PRHDT and CDR2 FYEKMQ (reference sequence). The CDR3 length is 15 residues. DNA of the CDR3: TGTGCCAGCAGCTCACCCGGGGGGGCCAGAGAGACCCAGTACTTC. Amino acid sequence: CASSSPGGARETQYF. Using reference TRBV13 and TRBJ2-5 for the parts outside the CDR3, the full variable domain is AAGVIQSPRHLIKEKRETATLKCYPIPRHDTVYWYQQGPGQDPQFLISFYEKMQSDKGSIPDRFSAQQFSDYHSELNMSSLELGDSALYFCASSSPGGARETQYFGPGTRLLVL.

The V call is TRBV28, the J call TRBJ2-7; 11 bases are shared with TRBD1. CDR3 length: 13 residues. V shed 8 bases and J 5 bases; nucleotides not matched to a gene: 5. Germline V gene lookup returns CDR1 MDHEN and CDR2 SYDVKM. CDR3 sequence reads: CASCWDRGNEQYF. The CDR3 DNA follows: TGTGCCAGCTGCTGGGACAGGGGGAACGAGCAGTACTTC. The variable domain in full, completed from reference TRBV28 and TRBJ2-7, reads DVKVTQSSRYLVKRTGEKVFLECVQDMDHENMFWYRQDPGLGLRLIYFSYDVKMKEKGDIPEGYSVSREKKERFSLILESASTNQTSMYLCASCWDRGNEQYFGPGTRLTVT.

The V gene is TRBV7-9, the J gene TRBJ2-7, with a possible D match to TRBD2 (5 bases). The V end was cut by 5 bases, the J end by 1 base, with 12 bases between. Looked up from germline, CDR1 is SEHNR and CDR2 is FQNEAQ (reference sequence). CDR3 length: 14 residues. CDR3 sequence: CASSHPDSSYEQYF. CDR3 sequence (DNA): TGTGCCAGCAGCCACCCGGACTCTTCCTACGAGCAGTACTTC.

This chain joins TRBV30 and TRBJ2-5, with TRBD2 identical over 11 bases. The DNA end is more similar to TRBJ2-7, so the J call may be wrong. The CDR3 contains 14 residues. The germline V gene encodes CDR1 GTSNPN and CDR2 SVGIG (reference sequence). Here the CDR3 DNA reads TGTGCCTGGAGGGGACTAGCGGCACCCTACGAGCAGTACTTC. It specifies CAWRGLAAPYEQYF.

The gene calls are TRBV15 and TRBJ1-4; D is uncertain. Between the trimmed V and J ends, which lost 2 bases and 5 bases, there was a span of 6 bases. This CDR3 is 13 amino acids long. Germline CDR1 reads LNHNV; CDR2 reads YYDKDF (reference sequence). CDR3 coding DNA: TGTGCCACCAGCAGATCCTCCAATGAAAAACTGTTTTTT. Amino acids: CATSRSSNEKLFF.

CDR3 nucleotides: TGTGCCAGCAGCTCCTCAGGGGCGAACACTGAAGCTTTCTTT. Protein product: CASSSSGANTEAFF. The chain combines TRBV9 with TRBJ1-1; D is perhaps TRBD1 (6 bases). The CDR3 sequence is 14 residues long. Trimming removed 4 bases at V and 1 base at J, with 11 bases between. Looked up from germline, CDR1 is SGDLS and CDR2 is YYNGEE. Filled out from reference TRBV9 and TRBJ1-1, the complete variable domain reads DSGVTQTPKHLITATGQRVTLRCSPRSGDLSVYWYQQSLDQGLQFLIQYYNGEERAKGNILERFSAQQFPDLHSELNLSSLELGDSALYFCASSSSGANTEAFFGQGTRLTVV.

This chain links TRBV4-3 with TRBJ2-5, with 12 bases matching TRBD2. This CDR3 comprises 17 residues. Germline CDR1 and CDR2: LGHNA and YSLEER. The V and J ends lost 4 bases and 2 bases, in that order; junction bases with no gene match: 8. The CDR3 region is CASSLGTSGFHQETQYF. CDR3 nucleotide sequence: TGCGCCAGCAGCCTCGGGACTAGCGGGTTCCATCAAGAGACCCAGTACTTC.

The V and J genes are TRBV9 and TRBJ2-5; tentative D call: TRBD2 (5 bases). The assigned J gene may be wrong: the sequence end matches TRBJ2-7 better. This CDR3 has 15 amino acids. Germline V CDR1 and CDR2: SGDLS, YYNGEE. CDR3 loop: CASSVDSGSSYEQYF. CDR3 bases: TGTGCCAGCAGCGTAGATTCTGGGAGCTCCTACGAGCAGTACTTC.

The CDR3 protein is CASRPGGTLYNEQFF. In DNA, the CDR3 is TGCGCCAGCAGACCGGGGGGGACCCTATACAATGAGCAGTTCTTC. The J gene is TRBJ2-1, the V gene TRBV5-1; 8 nucleotides match TRBD2. The junction had 8 bases not matched to a gene; V was cut back by 5 bases and J by 4 bases. CDR1 and CDR2 from the germline V gene are SGHRS and YFSETQ. The CDR3 is 15 amino acids.

V and J are TRBV18 and TRBJ1-1; D might be TRBD1 (6 bases). The V end was cut by 6 bases, the J end by 4 bases, with 15 bases between. CDR3 length: 14 residues. Germline lookup yields CDR1 KGHSH and CDR2 LQKENI. CDR3: CASSGAGGSTEAFF. CDR3 nucleotide sequence: TGTGCCAGCTCGGGGGCGGGAGGCAGCACTGAAGCTTTCTTT.

This clone showed up just once. The V gene is TRBV19, the J gene TRBJ2-1; 11 positions agree with TRBD2. Trimming at V came to 2 bases and at J to 6 bases, leaving 3 bases not matched to a gene. This CDR3 spans 15 amino acids. Germline CDR1 reads LNHDA; CDR2 reads SQIVND (reference sequence). The CDR3 here is CASSITSGGVNEQFF. The CDR3 nucleotides read TGTGCCAGTAGTATAACTAGCGGGGGTGTCAATGAGCAGTTCTTC.

The chain carries TRBV4-1 and TRBJ2-7, with 9 bases identical to TRBD2. V shed 4 bases, J shed 3 bases, and the junction held 7 bases outside the gene matches. Germline CDR1 and CDR2: MGHRA and YSYEKL. This CDR3 is built from 15 residues. The CDR3 loop is CASSPTGTSFYEQYF. CDR3 nucleotides: TGCGCCAGCAGCCCAACCGGGACTAGCTTCTACGAGCAGTACTTC.

In DNA form, the CDR3 reads TGTGCCAGCCGGTCCGGGACACCCTACGAGCAGTACTTC. As protein: CASRSGTPYEQYF. The chain employs TRBV28 and TRBJ2-7, with TRBD1 as a possible D gene (6 bases). V lost 8 bases and J lost 2, with 13 bases in between. From germline, CDR1 is MDHEN and CDR2 SYDVKM. The CDR3 is made up of 13 amino acids.

The chain combines TRBV28 with TRBJ1-5; D gene unclear. Deletions cut 6 bases from V and 1 base from J, with 7 bases between. The CDR3 extends over 13 amino acids. Looked up from germline, CDR1 is MDHEN and CDR2 is SYDVKM. The CDR3 region has the DNA TGTGCCAGCAGCCTTGTAAGCAATCAGCCCCAGCATTTT. This sequence encodes CASSLVSNQPQHF.

This clone showed up just a few times. The V and J genes are TRBV10-3 and TRBJ1-6; D remains ambiguous. Germline-derived CDR1 and CDR2 are ENHRY and SYGVKD. The CDR3 consists of 16 residues. V was cut by 3 bases and J by 7 bases, with 16 bases left in between. CDR3 region: CAISDPGGMGNSPLHF. The CDR3 DNA is TGTGCCATCAGTGACCCCGGAGGGATGGGGAATTCACCCCTCCACTTT.

V gene TRBV4-2 combines with J gene TRBJ2-7; D perhaps matches TRBD1 (6 bases). This CDR3 region has 15 residues. Trimming removed 0 bases at V and 7 bases at J, with 16 bases between. The germline V gene encodes CDR1 LGHNA and CDR2 YNFKEQ. The chain's CDR3 is CASSQDLGGRPEQYF. The CDR3 bases are TGTGCCAGCAGCCAAGATCTTGGGGGCAGGCCAGAGCAGTACTTC.

CDR3 sequence: CASSPPEDEGNTIYF. CDR3 DNA sequence: TGTGCCAGCAGCCCTCCGGAGGACGAAGGAAACACCATATATTTT. This sequence joins TRBV7-9 and TRBJ1-3; D uncertain. Germline V gene sequence: CDR1 SEHNR, CDR2 FQNEAQ (reference sequence). This CDR3 has 15 amino acids. V was pared by 5 bases and J by 4 bases, with 15 bases between.